The 2 T cell receptor beta chains below come from one sample, sequenced in a study of T cell repertoires in cytomegalovirus infection. TCRdb independently ran MiXCR on the reads; one entry per CDR3 protein. The repertoire holds 560,000 or so distinct CDR3 sequences, with 15% to 20% as singletons. Sequencing was carried out using CD8+ T cells from PBMCs. The source is a human donor in good health (CMV status not recorded). Some clones in this sample may be carry-over from other donors' samples.

This clonotype was recorded at least ten times. The gene calls are TRBV7-8 and TRBJ2-2; the match to TRBD1 covers 9 bases. CDR3 length equals 16 residues. CDR1 and CDR2 (germline): SGHVS, FQNEAQ. The junction had 5 bases not matched to a gene; V was cut back by 0 bases and J by 6 bases. CDR3 residues: CASSLARDRVAGELFF. CDR3 in DNA: TGTGCCAGCAGCTTAGCCCGGGACAGGGTGGCCGGGGAGCTGTTTTTT.

This clonotype has ten or more counts. CDR3 DNA: TGTGCCAGCAGCTTTTGGGCAGGGGGTCACAATGAGCAGTTCTTC. The encoded protein is CASSFWAGGHNEQFF. This chain links TRBV7-2 with TRBJ2-1; 7 positions agree with TRBD1. The CDR3 consists of 15 residues. V was clipped by 3 bases and J by 5 bases; unmatched bases: 7. CDR1 and CDR2 (germline): SGHTA, FQGNSA.